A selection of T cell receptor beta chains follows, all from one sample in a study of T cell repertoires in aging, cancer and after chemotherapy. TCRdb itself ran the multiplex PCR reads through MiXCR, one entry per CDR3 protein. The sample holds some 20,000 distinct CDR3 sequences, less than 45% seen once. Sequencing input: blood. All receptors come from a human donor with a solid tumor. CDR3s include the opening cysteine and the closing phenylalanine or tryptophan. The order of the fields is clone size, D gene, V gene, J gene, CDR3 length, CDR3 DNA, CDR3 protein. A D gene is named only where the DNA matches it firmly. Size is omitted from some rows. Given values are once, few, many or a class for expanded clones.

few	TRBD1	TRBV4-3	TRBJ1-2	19	TGCGCCAGCAGCCAAGATCTTACCGACAGGGCAGGAGCTAACTATGGCTACACCTTC	CASSQDLTDRAGANYGYTF
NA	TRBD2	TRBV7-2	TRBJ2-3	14	TGTGCCAGCAGCCCTAGCGGGAGGGCAGATACGCAGTATTTT	CASSPSGRADTQYF
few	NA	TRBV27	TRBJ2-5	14	TGTGCCAGCAGTCTCCGACAGGACCAAGAGACCCAGTACTTC	CASSLRQDQETQYF
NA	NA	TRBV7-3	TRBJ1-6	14	TGTGCCAGCAGCCAAAGACAGTATAATTCACCCCTCCACTTT	CASSQRQYNSPLHF
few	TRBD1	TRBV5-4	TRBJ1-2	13	TGTGCCAGCAGCTTGCAGGGGGCGGACGGCTACACCTTC	CASSLQGADGYTF
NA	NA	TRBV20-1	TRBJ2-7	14	TGCAGTGCTAGAGACTTCAAGGGAGGCTACGAGCAGTACTTC	CSARDFKGGYEQYF
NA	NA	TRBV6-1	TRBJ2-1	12	TGTGCCAGCAGTGGGCGGCTCAATGAGCAGTTCTTC	CASSGRLNEQFF
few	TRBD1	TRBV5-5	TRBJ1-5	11	TGTGCCAGCAGTTACGGGGGGACAGATGCTTTT	CASSYGGTDAF
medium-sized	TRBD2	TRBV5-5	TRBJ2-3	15	TGTGCCAGCAGCCCAGGACTAGCCTCCACAGATACGCAGTATTTT	CASSPGLASTDTQYF
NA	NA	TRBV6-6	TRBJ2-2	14	TGTGCCAGCAGGGAGCGGTTGAACACCGGGGAGCTGTTTTTT	CASRERLNTGELFF
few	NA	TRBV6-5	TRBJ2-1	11	TGTGCCAGCAGCCACGCGGCCCAGCAGTTCTTC	CASSHAAQQFF
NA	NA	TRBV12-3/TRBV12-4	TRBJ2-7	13	TGTGCCAGCACCCTGAACACGATTTACGAGCAGTACTTC	CASTLNTIYEQYF
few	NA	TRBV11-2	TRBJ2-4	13	TGTGCCAGCAGCCCGGGCAGGGAAAACATTCAGTACTTC	CASSPGRENIQYF
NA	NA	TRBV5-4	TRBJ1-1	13	TGTGCCAGCAGCTTAGAGGGGGGGCGTGAAGCTTTCTTT	CASSLEGGREAFF
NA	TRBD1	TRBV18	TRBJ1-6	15	TGTGCCAGCTCACCACCCCCGATGACAGGGTCACCCCTCCACTTT	CASSPPPMTGSPLHF
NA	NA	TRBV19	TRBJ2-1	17	TGTGCCAGTAGTATAGATAGCTACCCGAGCTCCTACAATGAGCAGTTCTTC	CASSIDSYPSSYNEQFF
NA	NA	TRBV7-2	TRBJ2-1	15	TGTGCCAGCAGCTTAGGTAGTGCCGGGCGGGATGAGCAGTTCTTC	CASSLGSAGRDEQFF
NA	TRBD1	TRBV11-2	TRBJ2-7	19	TGTGCCAGCAGCGGAACCGGGACAGACGTATCCACTTTCATCTACGAGCAGTACTTC	CASSGTGTDVSTFIYEQYF
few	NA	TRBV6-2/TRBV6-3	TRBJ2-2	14	TGTGCCAGCAGGGATAGCGGAAACACCGGGGAGCTGTTTTTT	CASRDSGNTGELFF
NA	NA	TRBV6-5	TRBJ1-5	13	TGTGCCAGCAGTTACAGGTTGGATCAGCCCCAGCATTTT	CASSYRLDQPQHF
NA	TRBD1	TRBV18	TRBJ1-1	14	TGTGCCAGCTCACCCGGACAGGGGGCAACTGAAGCTTTCTTT	CASSPGQGATEAFF
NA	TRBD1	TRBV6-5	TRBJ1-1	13	TGTGCCAGCAGTTACTCGACAGGGCTTGAAGCTTTCTTT	CASSYSTGLEAFF
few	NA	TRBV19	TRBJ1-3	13	TGTGCCAGTAAGGACAGCTCTGGAAACACCATATATTTT	CASKDSSGNTIYF
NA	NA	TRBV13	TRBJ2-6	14	TGTGCCAGCACCTCGGTCTCTGGGGCCAACGTCCTGACTTTC	CASTSVSGANVLTF
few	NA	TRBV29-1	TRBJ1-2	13	TGCAGCGCTCCACAGGAGTTTAACTATGGCTACACCTTC	CSAPQEFNYGYTF
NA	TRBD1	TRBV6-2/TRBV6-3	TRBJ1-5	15	TGTGCCAGCAGTTACCCGGACAGGCCGAATCAGCCCCAGCATTTT	CASSYPDRPNQPQHF
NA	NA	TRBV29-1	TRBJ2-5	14	TGCAGCGTCCACGGGTGGAGGGTTGGGGAGACCCAGTACTTC	CSVHGWRVGETQYF
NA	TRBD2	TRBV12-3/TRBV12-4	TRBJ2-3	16	TGTGCCAGCAGCCCTCTGGCCAGCGGGGTAGCAGATACGCAGTATTTT	CASSPLASGVADTQYF
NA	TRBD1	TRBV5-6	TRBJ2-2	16	TGTGCCAGCAGTTTCGGACAGGGGGCCGTCACCGGGGAGCTGTTTTTT	CASSFGQGAVTGELFF
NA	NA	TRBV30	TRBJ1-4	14	TGTGCCTGGGCGGGGGTTGCAACTAATGAAAAACTGTTTTTT	CAWAGVATNEKLFF
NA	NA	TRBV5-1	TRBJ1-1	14	TGCGCCAGCAGCTTGGACAGACTGACCACTGAAGCTTTCTTT	CASSLDRLTTEAFF
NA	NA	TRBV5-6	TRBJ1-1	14	TGTGCCAGCAGCCTGGAAGGGGCGGGCACTGAAGCTTTCTTT	CASSLEGAGTEAFF
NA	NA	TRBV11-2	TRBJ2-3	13	TGTGCCAGCAGCTTCCTACAGACAGATACGCAGTATTTT	CASSFLQTDTQYF
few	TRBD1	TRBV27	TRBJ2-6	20	TGTGCCAGCAGTTTCAGGATTCCTGGACAGGGGGCATTGACGGCCAACGTCCTGACTTTC	CASSFRIPGQGALTANVLTF
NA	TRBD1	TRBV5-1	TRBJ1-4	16	TGCGCCAGCAGCTTGGCCGGGGGGACAGGGGGTGAAAAACTGTTTTTT	CASSLAGGTGGEKLFF
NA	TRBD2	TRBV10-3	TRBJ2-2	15	TGTGCCATCAGCTGGACTAGCGGGCTCACCGGGGAGCTGTTTTTT	CAISWTSGLTGELFF
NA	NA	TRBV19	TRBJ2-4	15	TGTGCCATTAGTGTCGTCGCTTTGGTTCAAAACATTCAGTACTTC	CAISVVALVQNIQYF
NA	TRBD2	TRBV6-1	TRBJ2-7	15	TGTGCCAGCAGCCCCCCGGCTAGCGGAGCCTACGAGCAGTACTTC	CASSPPASGAYEQYF
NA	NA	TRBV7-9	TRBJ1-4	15	TGTGCCAGCAGCCTTACTGGGACGGGTAATGAAAAACTGTTTTTT	CASSLTGTGNEKLFF
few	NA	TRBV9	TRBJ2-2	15	TGTGCCAGCAGCGTTGGGACCTGGGAGACCGGGGAGCTGTTTTTT	CASSVGTWETGELFF
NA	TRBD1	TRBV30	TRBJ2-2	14	TGTGCCTGGGGACAGGGTGGATGGACCGGGGAGCTGTTTTTT	CAWGQGGWTGELFF
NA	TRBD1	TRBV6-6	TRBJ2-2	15	TGTGCCAGCAGTTGGACAGGGCTGGACACCGGGGAGCTGTTTTTT	CASSWTGLDTGELFF
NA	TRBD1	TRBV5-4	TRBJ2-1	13	TGTGCCAGCAGCCCCGGGACAGGGAATGAGCAGTTCTTC	CASSPGTGNEQFF
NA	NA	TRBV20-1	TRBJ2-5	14	TGCAGTGCTAGAGAGGGAGGGGGTCAAGAGACCCAGTACTTC	CSAREGGGQETQYF
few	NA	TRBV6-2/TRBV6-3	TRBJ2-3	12	TGTGCCAGCAGTCAGACAATGAATACGCAGTATTTT	CASSQTMNTQYF
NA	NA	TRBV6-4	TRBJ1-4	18	TGTGCCAGCAGTACAAAACAGGGAATCGTAGGAACTAATGAAAAACTGTTTTTT	CASSTKQGIVGTNEKLFF
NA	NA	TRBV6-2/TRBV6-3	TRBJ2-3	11	TGTGCCAGCTGGTGGGGAGATACGCAGTATTTT	CASWWGDTQYF